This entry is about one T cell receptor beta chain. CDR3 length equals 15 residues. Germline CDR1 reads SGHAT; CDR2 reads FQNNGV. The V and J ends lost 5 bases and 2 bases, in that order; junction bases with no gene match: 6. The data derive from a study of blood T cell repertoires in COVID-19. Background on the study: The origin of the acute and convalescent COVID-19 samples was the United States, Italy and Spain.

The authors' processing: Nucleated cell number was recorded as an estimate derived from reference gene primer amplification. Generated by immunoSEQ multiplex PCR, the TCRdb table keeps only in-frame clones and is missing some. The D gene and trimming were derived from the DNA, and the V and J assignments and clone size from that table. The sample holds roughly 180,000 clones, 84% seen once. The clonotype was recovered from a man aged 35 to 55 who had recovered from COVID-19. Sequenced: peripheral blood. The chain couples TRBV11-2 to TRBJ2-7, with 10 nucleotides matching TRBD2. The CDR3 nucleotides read TGTGCCAGCAGCCGAGCGGGAGGGGGGGCCTACGAGCAGTACTTC. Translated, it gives CASSRAGGGAYEQYF.